The source of this TCR beta chain is a study of blood T cell repertoires in COVID-19. Some clones are missing from TCRdb's copy, which holds only in-frame ones; the method was immunoSEQ multiplex PCR. The sample yields more than 95,000 clones, roughly 90% seen once. Losses at the gene ends were 5 bases for V and 3 bases for J; bases not matched to a gene: 8. The germline gives CDR1 MNHEY, CDR2 SMNVEV (reference sequence). CDR3 length equals 17 residues. The J gene is TRBJ1-6, the V gene TRBV27, with 9 bases that match TRBD1. The sequenced material came from peripheral blood. The source is a human donor in a cohort sampled during active COVID-19. In DNA, the CDR3 is TGTGCCAGCAGTCCGGGGACAGGGCCACGCTATAATTCACCCCTCCACTTT. As protein: CASSPGTGPRYNSPLHF.